The next 26 T cell receptor beta chains were all read from a single sample in a study of shared clonotypes between healthy human individuals (dated by TCRdb to the early 2020s). Libraries were built with the immunoSEQ multiplex PCR assay. In its TCRdb copy, this immuneACCESS table keeps in-frame sequences only and misses some clones. Where compared with another copy, unresolved V genes explain less than half of these, and the others have no known cause. This sample holds roughly 2.5 million clones; approximately 90% were observed only once. The ten top clones hold over 0.12% of the sample. Sample: naive CD4+ T cells sorted from blood. Interpreted using the paper, the cell subset or site label stands for: CD45RA+ positively selected. Receptors were obtained from a man aged 18 to 30 in good health.

The chain couples TRBV4-1 to TRBJ1-6, with D possibly matching TRBD1 (5 bases). The ends were cut back, 0 bases at V and 0 bases at J, with 6 bases in the middle. Per the germline V gene, CDR1 is MGHRA and CDR2 is YSYEKL. The CDR3 length is 16 residues. The CDR3 loop is CASSQDGGSYNSPLHF. DNA of the CDR3: TGCGCCAGCAGCCAAGACGGGGGCTCCTATAATTCACCCCTCCACTTT.

This clone was counted only a few times. The chain joins TRBV19 to TRBJ1-5; D is unclear. The CDR3 consists of 11 residues. The germline V and J ends were trimmed by 4 bases and 9 bases, with 7 bases remaining between them. Per germline, CDR1 LNHDA and CDR2 SQIVND (reference sequence). CDR3 protein: CASSTVGPQHF. CDR3 DNA: TGTGCCAGTAGTACCGTGGGGCCCCAGCATTTT.

The chain links TRBV6-1 to TRBJ2-7; 8 nucleotides line up with TRBD1. This CDR3 region has 14 residues. From germline, CDR1 is MNHNS and CDR2 SASEGT. Trimming cost V 5 bases and J 1 base; bases outside gene matches: 4. CDR3 nucleotides: TGTGCCAGCAGTACGGGACAGGCGTCCTACGAGCAGTACTTC. The encoded protein is CASSTGQASYEQYF.

The chain couples TRBV19 to TRBJ1-4, with D perhaps matching TRBD1 (5 bases). Germline V lookup: CDR1 LNHDA, CDR2 SQIVND (reference sequence). The V end was cut by 1 base, the J end by 8 bases, with 11 bases between. This CDR3 region has 14 residues. CDR3 sequence: CASSIGGGVEKLFF. In nucleotides, the CDR3 is TGTGCCAGTAGTATAGGCGGGGGAGTGGAAAAACTGTTTTTT. Full variable domain (outside the CDR3, taken from reference TRBV19 and TRBJ1-4): DGGITQSPKYLFRKEGQNVTLSCEQNLNHDAMYWYRQDPGQGLRLIYYSQIVNDFQKGDIAEGYSVSREKKESFPLTVTSAQKNPTAFYLCASSIGGGVEKLFFGSGTQLSVL.

The rearrangement joins TRBV5-4 to TRBJ1-6; 10 bases agree with TRBD1. CDR1 and CDR2 (germline): SGHNT, YYREEE (reference sequence). The V gene end was trimmed by 4 bases and the J gene end by 7 bases; junction bases not matched to a gene: 2. This CDR3 region has 14 residues. CDR3 amino acids: CASSETGGNSPLHF. The CDR3 DNA reads TGTGCCAGCAGCGAGACAGGGGGCAATTCACCCCTCCACTTT.

Comments on this clone: Distinct nucleotide sequences in the sample also encode this CDR3. The V and J genes are TRBV6-1 and TRBJ2-1; no firm D call. V dropped 4 bases and J dropped 7 bases, with 5 bases sitting between them. Germline loops: CDR1 MNHNS, CDR2 SASEGT. This CDR3 comprises 11 residues. DNA for the CDR3: TGTGCCAGCAGTGGTAGGAATGAGCAGTTCTTC. Amino acid sequence: CASSGRNEQFF.

In its sample, this clone was seen a few times. The CDR3 is CASRDTGMSTEAFF. CDR3 nucleotides: TGTGCCAGCAGGGACACGGGAATGAGCACTGAAGCTTTCTTT. J is TRBJ1-1 and V is TRBV5-4; TRBD1 might be the D (5 bases). V was clipped by 5 bases and J by 4 bases, with 15 bases between them. Germline loops: CDR1 SGHNT, CDR2 YYREEE (reference sequence). This CDR3 is built from 14 residues.

The chain uses TRBV6-5 and TRBJ2-2; 7 bases map to TRBD2. CDR1 and CDR2 from the germline V gene are MNHEY and SVGAGI. Losses at the gene ends were 1 base for V and 4 bases for J; bases not matched to a gene: 6. The CDR3 runs 16 residues. The CDR3 nucleotides read TGTGCCAGCAGTTACTTAGGGACTAAGGGCACCGGGGAGCTGTTTTTT. It translates to CASSYLGTKGTGELFF.

On this clone: The sample contains more than one DNA sequence encoding this CDR3. The V and J genes are TRBV2 and TRBJ2-2; TRBD1 is a possible D gene (6 bases). The germline CDR1 and CDR2 sequences are SNHLY and FYNNEI. Trimming took 3 bases from V and 5 from J, leaving 7 bases between them. The CDR3 has 13 amino acids. The CDR3 DNA is TGTGCCAGCAGTGACAGGGGTACCGGGGAGCTGTTTTTT. This codes for CASSDRGTGELFF.

V is TRBV5-8 and J is TRBJ2-7, with 10 bases aligning to TRBD1. CDR3 size: 11 residues. J gave up 11 bases and V 3 bases, and 2 bases lay outside the gene matches. CDR1 is SGHTS, CDR2 YDEGEE, per germline. The chain's CDR3 is CASSSGTGEYF. DNA for the CDR3: TGTGCCAGCAGCTCCGGGACAGGGGAGTACTTC.

This chain joins TRBV7-3 and TRBJ2-1; D is uncertain. Germline V lookup: CDR1 SGHTA, CDR2 FQGTGA. V was shortened by 6 bases and J by 7 bases, with 13 bases between the two germline ends. CDR3 length: 13 residues. DNA for the CDR3: TGTGCCAGCAGTTCATCGGACGGGAATGAGCAGTTCTTC. Amino acids: CASSSSDGNEQFF.

There are a few counts of this clone. The chain has TRBV6-5 and TRBJ1-1; TRBD1 agrees at 7 bases. CDR1 and CDR2 from the germline V gene are MNHEY and SVGAGI. With V trimmed by 8 bases and J by 5 bases, 8 bases remained unmatched. CDR3 size: 13 residues. The CDR3 DNA is TGTGCCAGCCGACAGGGAAAGGGGACTGAAGCTTTCTTT. This codes for CASRQGKGTEAFF.

The chain couples TRBV28 to TRBJ1-1, with 8 bases aligning to TRBD1. The ends lost 5 bases at V and 5 bases at J; junction bases unmatched: 7. Germline V gives CDR1 MDHEN, CDR2 SYDVKM. This CDR3 spans 14 amino acids. The DNA for the CDR3 is TGTGCCAGCAGTCAGGGGGCGCGTCGGACTGAAGCTTTCTTT. Translated, it gives CASSQGARRTEAFF.

The V gene is TRBV10-3, the J gene TRBJ2-7; a possible D gene is TRBD1 (5 bases). V lost 0 bases and J lost 2, with 14 bases in between. CDR3 length: 16 residues. Germline V gives CDR1 ENHRY, CDR2 SYGVKD. CDR3 amino acids: CAISESAVGVPYEQYF. DNA for the CDR3: TGTGCCATCAGTGAGTCGGCGGTAGGGGTCCCCTACGAGCAGTACTTC.

The chain combines TRBV6-5 with TRBJ1-1; D is perhaps TRBD1 (6 bases). The CDR3 is made up of 13 amino acids. CDR1 MNHEY and CDR2 SVGAGI come from the germline V gene. Trimming pared 4 bases from V and 7 bases from J, leaving 13 bases between. The CDR3 spells CASSSGGLGEAFF. Here the CDR3 DNA reads TGTGCCAGCAGTTCGGGGGGCCTCGGTGAAGCTTTCTTT.

The V and J genes are TRBV5-1 and TRBJ1-4; 10 bases are shared with TRBD1. Germline CDR1 SGHRS, CDR2 YFSETQ. V shed 2 bases and J 8 bases; nucleotides not matched to a gene: 6. The CDR3 runs 15 residues. CDR3 protein: CASSFQGQGKEKLFF. CDR3 DNA: TGCGCCAGCAGCTTCCAGGGACAGGGGAAGGAAAAACTGTTTTTT.

This rearrangement joins TRBV30 to TRBJ1-5; 9 positions agree with TRBD1. The germline V gene encodes CDR1 GTSNPN and CDR2 SVGIG (reference sequence). V gave up 2 bases and J gave up 0 bases; unmatched junction bases: 5. The CDR3 is made up of 16 amino acids. CDR3 nucleotides: TGTGCCTGGAGTCCGGGGACAGGGCTTAGCAATCAGCCCCAGCATTTT. Protein: CAWSPGTGLSNQPQHF.

The chain carries TRBV6-1 and TRBJ1-3; the D is unclear. Germline assignment: CDR1 MNHNS and CDR2 SASEGT. V shed 3 bases and J shed 7 bases, with 13 bases lying between them. This CDR3 is 14 amino acids long. The CDR3 is CASSEKWGGNTIYF. The CDR3 DNA is TGTGCCAGCAGTGAGAAGTGGGGTGGGAACACCATATATTTT.

V and J are TRBV5-4 and TRBJ2-5; tentatively, D is TRBD2 (5 bases). Germline-derived CDR1 and CDR2 are SGHNT and YYREEE (reference sequence). V was trimmed by 3 bases and J by 3 bases, leaving 9 bases between them. This CDR3 region has 13 residues. Here the CDR3 reads CASSSGNKETQYF. The DNA of the CDR3 is TGTGCCAGCAGCTCCGGGAATAAAGAGACCCAGTACTTC.

V and J are TRBV6-5 and TRBJ2-7; TRBD1 aligns across 7 bases. Germline-derived CDR1 and CDR2 are MNHEY and SVGAGI. The CDR3 is 14 amino acids. The V segment lost 8 bases and the J segment 3 bases; nucleotides outside the gene matches: 10. The CDR3 reads CASGDSKFYYEQYF. The CDR3 DNA reads TGTGCCAGCGGGGACAGCAAGTTTTACTACGAGCAGTACTTC.

The chain couples TRBV7-2 to TRBJ1-6; maybe TRBD1 (6 bases). The CDR3 consists of 17 residues. V lost 0 bases, J lost 4 bases, and 13 bases lay in between. The germline gives CDR1 SGHTA, CDR2 FQGNSA. CDR3 in DNA: TGTGCCAGCAGCTTAGCCGCGGGGGGCGGGTATAATTCACCCCTCCACTTT. It translates to CASSLAAGGGYNSPLHF.

V is TRBV9 and J is TRBJ1-3; 9 nucleotides line up with TRBD1. From germline, CDR1 is SGDLS and CDR2 YYNGEE. V was clipped by 4 bases and J by 4 bases; unmatched bases: 9. CDR3 size: 16 residues. Here the CDR3 DNA reads TGTGCCAGCAGCCCCTCCACAGGGGGCGCCGGAAACACCATATATTTT. It translates to CASSPSTGGAGNTIYF.

V usage is TRBV15 and J usage is TRBJ2-3; the match to TRBD1 covers 7 bases. This CDR3 spans 17 amino acids. Germline CDR1 LNHNV, CDR2 YYDKDF (reference sequence). J lost 2 bases, V lost 3 bases, and 11 bases had no gene match. Here the CDR3 DNA reads TGTGCCACCAGCAGCCACCGACAGGGAGCGGTCACAGATACGCAGTATTTT. This codes for CATSSHRQGAVTDTQYF.

The chain employs TRBV30 and TRBJ1-4, with D hard to call. This CDR3 comprises 13 residues. V dropped 2 bases and J dropped 5 bases, with 9 bases sitting between them. Looked up from germline, CDR1 is GTSNPN and CDR2 is SVGIG (reference sequence). CDR3 nucleotide sequence: TGTGCCTGGAGTTTCCATATAAATGAAAAACTGTTTTTT. It specifies CAWSFHINEKLFF.

The chain combines TRBV19 with TRBJ2-7; 9 bases are a match to TRBD1. The CDR3 sequence is 15 residues long. V shed 4 bases, J shed 2 bases, and the junction held 6 bases outside the gene matches. Germline-derived CDR1 and CDR2 are LNHDA and SQIVND (reference sequence). CDR3 sequence reads: CASSTLTGGTYEQYF. The CDR3 nucleotides are TGTGCCAGTAGTACATTGACAGGGGGGACCTACGAGCAGTACTTC.

Notes on this clone: This sample includes further DNA sequences coding for the same CDR3. The V call is TRBV6-1, the J call TRBJ2-7; 8 bases are shared with TRBD1. J lost 1 base, V lost 3 bases, and 5 bases had no gene match. The CDR3 loop spans 15 amino acids. Germline V lookup: CDR1 MNHNS, CDR2 SASEGT. The CDR3 nucleotides read TGTGCCAGCAGTGATGCCCGGACAGGGTCCTACGAGCAGTACTTC. It codes for CASSDARTGSYEQYF.